This TCR beta chain was sequenced during a study of blood T cell repertoires in COVID-19 (dated by TCRdb to the early 2020s). Context from the whole study: Samples covering the acute and convalescent phases of COVID-19 were provided by collaborators in the United States, Italy and Spain. The material from the prospective study consisted of cDNA or gDNA derived from T cells, B-cell-depleted T cells, or PBMCs. Subjects who had been exposed to COVID-19, were actively infected with it, or had recovered from it provided the deeply sampled blood TCRbeta repertoires that made up the dataset. The repertoires were released in a freely available public database meant as a resource for research on the immune response to SARS-CoV-2. The samples were drawn from the first 160 participants of the ongoing ImmuneRACE study and from 1,254 subjects provided by 6 global collaborators. A de-identified subject ID, COVID-19 status, age in years and sex were almost always included in the sample metadata. Where available, HLA class I and class II types were taken from metadata supplied by the sample provider and were not determined by assay-based typing.

TCRbeta CDR3 regions were amplified from genomic DNA by means of the immunoSEQ Assay, a bias-controlled multiplex PCR. As for the original processing: The number of nucleated cells in each sample was estimated from the amplification of reference gene primers within the assay. To quantify the absolute abundance of each unique TCRbeta CDR3 rearrangement, sequence reads were collapsed and filtered. For each sample, productive Simpson clonality was calculated as the square root of Simpson's diversity index over productive rearrangements. TCRdb holds this immuneACCESS table with in-frame rearrangements only. Some clones are missing; in checked studies, unresolved V genes explain under half, and the rest has no known cause. Clone size and V and J calls were adopted from that table, with D and trimming inferred from the DNA. The sample records approximately 85,000 clones, roughly 88% of which are singletons. 27% of the sample belongs to the ten largest clones.

Notes on this clone: Its antigen specificity is not known. No qualities accompany the bases; no much larger clone lies one base away.

Inclusive of the bounding cysteine and phenylalanine, the CDR3 is 12 residues long. CDR3 DNA is the only sequence kept; it has 36 bases, read in frame from the first base. Trimming removed 4 bases from V and 14 bases from J; the gene matches leave 8 bases unexplained. As encoded in the germline V gene, CDR1 is SGHAT while CDR2 is FQNNGV. Whole blood was collected in K2EDTA tubes by collaborating institutions according to the institutions' own protocols. For TCRbeta analysis, collaborator samples were shipped as frozen whole blood, as isolated PBMCs, or as DNA extracted from either sample type. What the work shows at the level of the full study, not this receptor alone: The amount of clinical and demographic metadata varied by source and participant and was provided uncurated.

The sequence joins TRBV11-2 to TRBJ2-1; 7 junctional bases match TRBD1. The source is a man aged 45-60 years with active or convalescent COVID-19. The sequencing sample was made of peripheral blood. The DNA reads TGTGCCAGCAGCTCCAGCCTCGACAGGGAGTTCTTC. This is translated as CASSSSLDREFF. This CDR3, with the reference TRBV11-2 and TRBJ2-1 proteins standing in past its ends, gives the full variable domain EAGVAQSPRYKIIEKRQSVAFWCNPISGHATLYWYQQILGQGPKLLIQFQNNGVVDDSQLPKDRFSAERLKGVDSTLKIQPAKLEDSAVYLCASSSSLDREFFGPGTRLTVL.